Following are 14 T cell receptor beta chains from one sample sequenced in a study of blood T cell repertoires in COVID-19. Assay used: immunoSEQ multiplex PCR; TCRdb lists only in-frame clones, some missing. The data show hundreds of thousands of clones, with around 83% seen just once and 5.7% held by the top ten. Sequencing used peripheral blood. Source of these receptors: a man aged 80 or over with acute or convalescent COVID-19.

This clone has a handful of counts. In DNA form, the CDR3 reads TGCGCCAGCAGTGGCTTGCGCAATGAGCAGTTCTTC. It is translated as CASSGLRNEQFF. The chain employs TRBV10-2 and TRBJ2-1; D unresolved. Germline CDR1 WSHSY, CDR2 SAAADI. V lost 4 bases and J lost 6, with 7 bases in between. The CDR3 is 12 residues long.

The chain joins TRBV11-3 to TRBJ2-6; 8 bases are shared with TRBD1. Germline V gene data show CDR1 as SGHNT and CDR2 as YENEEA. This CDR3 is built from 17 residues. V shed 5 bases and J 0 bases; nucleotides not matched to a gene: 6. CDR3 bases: TGTGCCAGCAGCCCCGGACAGGGTTACTCTGGGGCCAACGTCCTGACTTTC. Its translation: CASSPGQGYSGANVLTF.

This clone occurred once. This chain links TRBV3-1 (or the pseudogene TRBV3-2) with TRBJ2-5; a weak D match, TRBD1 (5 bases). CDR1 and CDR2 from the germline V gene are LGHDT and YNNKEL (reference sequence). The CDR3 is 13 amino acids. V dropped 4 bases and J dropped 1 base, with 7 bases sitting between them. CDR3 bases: TGTGCCAGCAGCCTAGACAGCCAAGAGACCCAGTACTTC. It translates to CASSLDSQETQYF.

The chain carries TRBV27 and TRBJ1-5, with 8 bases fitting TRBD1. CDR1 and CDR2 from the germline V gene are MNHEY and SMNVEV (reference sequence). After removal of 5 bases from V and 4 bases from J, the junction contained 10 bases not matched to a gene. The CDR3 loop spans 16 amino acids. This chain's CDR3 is CASSPTDRGGNQPQHF. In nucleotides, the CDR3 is TGTGCCAGCAGTCCGACCGACAGGGGTGGAAATCAGCCCCAGCATTTT.

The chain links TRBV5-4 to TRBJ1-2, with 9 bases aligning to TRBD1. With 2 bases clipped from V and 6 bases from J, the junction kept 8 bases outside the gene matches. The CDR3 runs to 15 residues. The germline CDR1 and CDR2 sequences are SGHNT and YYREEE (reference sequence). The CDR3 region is CASSFPGQGSHGYTF. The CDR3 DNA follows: TGTGCCAGCAGCTTCCCGGGACAGGGATCTCATGGCTACACCTTC.

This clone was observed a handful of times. The CDR3 sequence: CASSLRELNTEAFF. As DNA, the CDR3 is TGTGCCAGCAGCTTAAGGGAGTTGAACACTGAAGCTTTCTTT. The rearrangement links TRBV7-9 to TRBJ1-1; no definite D call. This CDR3 comprises 14 residues. Germline CDR1 is SEHNR and CDR2 is FQNEAQ (reference sequence). The V end was cut by 2 bases, the J end by 0 bases, with 7 bases between.

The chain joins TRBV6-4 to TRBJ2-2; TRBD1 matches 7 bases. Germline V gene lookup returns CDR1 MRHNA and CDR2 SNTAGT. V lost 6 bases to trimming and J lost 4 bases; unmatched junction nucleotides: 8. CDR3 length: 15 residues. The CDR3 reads CASSPEGQVTGELFF. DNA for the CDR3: TGTGCCAGCAGCCCGGAAGGACAGGTCACCGGGGAGCTGTTTTTT.

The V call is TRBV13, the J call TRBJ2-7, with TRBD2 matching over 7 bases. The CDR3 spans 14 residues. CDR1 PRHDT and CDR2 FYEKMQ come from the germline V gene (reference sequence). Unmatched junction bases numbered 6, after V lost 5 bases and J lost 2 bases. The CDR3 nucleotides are TGTGCCAGCAGCGGGAGGGACTACCCCTACGAGCAGTACTTC. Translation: CASSGRDYPYEQYF.

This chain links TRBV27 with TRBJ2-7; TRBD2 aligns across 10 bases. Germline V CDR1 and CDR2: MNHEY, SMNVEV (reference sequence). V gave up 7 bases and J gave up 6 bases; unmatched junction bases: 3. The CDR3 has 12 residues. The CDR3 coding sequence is TGTGCCAGCAAGGGACTAGCGAGCGAGCAGTACTTC. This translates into CASKGLASEQYF.

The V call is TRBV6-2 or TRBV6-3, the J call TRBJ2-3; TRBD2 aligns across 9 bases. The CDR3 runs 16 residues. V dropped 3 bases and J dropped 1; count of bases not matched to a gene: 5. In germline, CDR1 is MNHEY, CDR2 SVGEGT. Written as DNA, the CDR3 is TGTGCCAGCAGTTATAGTCCTAGCGGGGGCACAGATACGCAGTATTTT. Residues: CASSYSPSGGTDTQYF.

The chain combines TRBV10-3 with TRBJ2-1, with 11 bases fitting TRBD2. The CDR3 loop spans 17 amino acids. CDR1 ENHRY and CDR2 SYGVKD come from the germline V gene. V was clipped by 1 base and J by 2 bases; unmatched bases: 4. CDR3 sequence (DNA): TGTGCCATCAGTGAGTTTCAGACTAGCGGGACCTACAATGAGCAGTTCTTC. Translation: CAISEFQTSGTYNEQFF.

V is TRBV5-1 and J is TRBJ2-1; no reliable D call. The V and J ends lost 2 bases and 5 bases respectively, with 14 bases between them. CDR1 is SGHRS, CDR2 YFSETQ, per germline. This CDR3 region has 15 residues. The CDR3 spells CASSFRDFSDNEQFF. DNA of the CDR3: TGCGCCAGCAGCTTTCGAGACTTTTCCGACAATGAGCAGTTCTTC.

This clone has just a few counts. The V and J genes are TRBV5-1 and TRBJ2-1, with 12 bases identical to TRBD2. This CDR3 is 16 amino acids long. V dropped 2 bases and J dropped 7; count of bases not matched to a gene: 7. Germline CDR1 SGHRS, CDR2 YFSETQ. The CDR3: CASSFLTSGSTNEQFF. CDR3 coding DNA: TGCGCCAGCAGCTTTCTGACTAGCGGGAGCACGAATGAGCAGTTCTTC.

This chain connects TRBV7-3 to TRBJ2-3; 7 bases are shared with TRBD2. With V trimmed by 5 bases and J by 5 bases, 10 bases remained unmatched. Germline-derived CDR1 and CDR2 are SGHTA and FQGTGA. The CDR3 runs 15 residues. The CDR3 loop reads CASSLGAGAGDTQYF. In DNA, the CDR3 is TGTGCCAGCAGCCTCGGGGCGGGAGCGGGAGATACGCAGTATTTT.